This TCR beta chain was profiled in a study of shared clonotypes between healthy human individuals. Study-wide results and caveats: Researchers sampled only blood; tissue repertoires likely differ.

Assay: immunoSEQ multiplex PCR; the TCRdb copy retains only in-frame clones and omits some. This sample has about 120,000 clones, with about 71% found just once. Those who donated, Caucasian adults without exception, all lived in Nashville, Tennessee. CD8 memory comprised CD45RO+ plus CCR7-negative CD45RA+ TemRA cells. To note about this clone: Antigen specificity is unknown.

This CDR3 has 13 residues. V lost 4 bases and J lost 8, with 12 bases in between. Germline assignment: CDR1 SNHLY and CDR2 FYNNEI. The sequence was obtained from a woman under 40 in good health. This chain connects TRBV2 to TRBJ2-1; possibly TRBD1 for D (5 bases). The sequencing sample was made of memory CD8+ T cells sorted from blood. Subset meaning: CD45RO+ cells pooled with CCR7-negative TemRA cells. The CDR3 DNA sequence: TGTGCCAGCAGTGGGACATCATGGCATGAGCAGTTCTTC. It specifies CASSGTSWHEQFF.